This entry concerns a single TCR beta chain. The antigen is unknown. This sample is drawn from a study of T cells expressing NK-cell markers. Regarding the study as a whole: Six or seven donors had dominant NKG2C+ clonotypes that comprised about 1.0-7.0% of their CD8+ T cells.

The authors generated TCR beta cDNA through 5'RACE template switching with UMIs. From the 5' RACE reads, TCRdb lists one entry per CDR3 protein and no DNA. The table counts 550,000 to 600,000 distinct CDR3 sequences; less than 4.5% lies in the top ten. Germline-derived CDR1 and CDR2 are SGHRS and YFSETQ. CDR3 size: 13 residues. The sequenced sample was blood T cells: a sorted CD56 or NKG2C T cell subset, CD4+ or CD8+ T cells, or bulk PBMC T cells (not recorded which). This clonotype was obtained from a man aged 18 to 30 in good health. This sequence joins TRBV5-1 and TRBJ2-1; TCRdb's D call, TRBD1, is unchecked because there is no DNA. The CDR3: CASRGVGYNEQFF.